The clone carrying this T cell receptor (beta chain) was recorded once. This CDR3 has 14 amino acids. From germline, CDR1 is MNHEY and CDR2 SMNVEV (reference sequence). The V and J ends lost 0 bases and 7 bases respectively, with 9 bases between them. This sample was taken from a study of T cells after somatic rescue of genetic block. Method: immunoSEQ multiplex PCR; TCRdb's copy keeps in-frame clones and lacks some. Of around 50,000 clones listed, approximately 96% are singletons. Source material: peripheral blood mononuclear cells (PBMCs). This sequence originates from a child less than two years old. The rearrangement links TRBV27 to TRBJ1-4; D is unclear. CDR3 in DNA: TGTGCCAGCAGTTTATCGCGGAGGAGTGAAAAACTGTTTTTT. Translated, it gives CASSLSRRSEKLFF.